The 18 T cell receptor beta chains below come from one sample, sequenced in a study of CXCR3-negative and CXCR3-positive naive CD8 T cells. UMI-tagged TRB cDNA libraries were built via 5' RACE. For each CDR3 protein, TCRdb gives one entry from its re-call of the 5' RACE reads, without DNA. The sample's table shows 45,000 to 55,000 distinct CDR3 sequences. What was sequenced was memory CD8+ T cells from blood. These receptors were obtained from a human donor in good health. Some clones in this sample may be carry-over from other donors' samples.

The V and J genes are TRBV6-4 and TRBJ2-2. Looked up from germline, CDR1 is MRHNA and CDR2 is SNTAGT. The CDR3 runs to 14 residues. The CDR3 region is CASSDEVAAGELFF.

The chain carries TRBV5-4 and TRBJ2-5; TCRdb's assignment of TRBD1 cannot be checked, as there is no DNA. Germline CDR1 is SGHNT and CDR2 is YYREEE (reference sequence). The CDR3 totals 15 residues. The CDR3 region is CASSLAPGPQETQYF. Full variable domain (remainder filled in from reference TRBV5-4 and TRBJ2-5): ETGVTQSPTHLIKTRGQQVTLRCSSQSGHNTVSWYQQALGQGPQFIFQYYREEENGRGNFPPRFSGLQFPNYSSELNVNALELDDSALYLCASSLAPGPQETQYFGPGTRLLVL.

V usage is TRBV28 and J usage is TRBJ2-7. The CDR3 sequence is 16 residues long. Per the germline V gene, CDR1 is MDHEN and CDR2 is SYDVKM. The CDR3 spells CASSLCIVNSSYEQYF.

The chain links TRBV29-1 to TRBJ2-2; the D call of TRBD1 rests on TCRdb alone, since no DNA is present to check it. Germline assignment: CDR1 SQVTM and CDR2 ANQGSEA. CDR3 length equals 18 residues. This chain's CDR3 is CSVEDLGTGGANTGELFF.

The chain couples TRBV29-1 to TRBJ2-7; TCRdb names TRBD1, which stays unverified in the absence of DNA. The length of the CDR3 is 13 residues. Germline V gene sequence: CDR1 SQVTM, CDR2 ANQGSEA. The CDR3 sequence is CSVELDRPYEQYF.

The chain is built from TRBV7-9 and TRBJ2-1; there is no DNA to check the TCRdb D call of TRBD2. Per the germline V gene, CDR1 is SEHNR and CDR2 is FQNEAQ (reference sequence). This CDR3 comprises 22 residues. This CDR3 reads CASSLARPSSMFESLVMGEQFF.

V is TRBV12-3 or TRBV12-4 and J is TRBJ2-7; TCRdb outputs TRBD1, but without DNA this stays unchecked. CDR3 size: 14 residues. The CDR3 loop reads CASSLGAASYEHYF.

The chain employs TRBV7-6 and TRBJ2-1; TCRdb designates TRBD2, a call that cannot be tested without DNA. The length of the CDR3 is 16 residues. The V gene's germline CDR1 is SGHVS and CDR2 FNYEAQ. Here the CDR3 reads CASSSRTSGGYNEQFF.

The rearrangement uses TRBV7-3 and TRBJ2-3; TCRdb proposes TRBD1, but this gene call is untestable without DNA. Germline CDR1 SGHTA, CDR2 FQGTGA. The length of the CDR3 is 14 residues. The CDR3 is CASTTGGGTDTQYF.

This chain connects TRBV7-9 to TRBJ2-1; TCRdb designates TRBD2, a call that cannot be tested without DNA. Germline CDR1 reads SEHNR; CDR2 reads FQNEAQ (reference sequence). The CDR3 has 15 residues. The CDR3 sequence is CASRLLAGGTNEQFF.

The rearrangement uses TRBV5-5 and TRBJ1-1; TCRdb outputs TRBD1, but without DNA this stays unchecked. The CDR3 has 16 residues. Per germline, CDR1 SGHKS and CDR2 YYEKEE (reference sequence). CDR3 loop: CASSSSTMTEETEAFF. The entire variable domain, with the rest obtained from reference TRBV5-5 and TRBJ1-1, is as follows: DAGVTQSPTHLIKTRGQQVTLRCSPISGHKSVSWYQQVLGQGPQFIFQYYEKEERGRGNFPDRFSARQFPNYSSELNVNALLLGDSALYLCASSSSTMTEETEAFFGQGTRLTVV.

The rearrangement joins TRBV2 to TRBJ1-4; TCRdb's D call of TRBD1 is untestable without DNA. The CDR3 totals 14 residues. Looked up from germline, CDR1 is SNHLY and CDR2 is FYNNEI. The CDR3 loop reads CASSDFPQGEKLFF.

This chain joins TRBV10-3 and TRBJ1-3. Germline-derived CDR1 and CDR2 are ENHRY and SYGVKD. The CDR3 is 14 residues long. The CDR3 is CAISETGSGNTIYF.

The chain has TRBV19 and TRBJ1-1; without DNA, the TCRdb call of TRBD1 cannot be checked. This CDR3 region has 15 residues. Germline V gene data show CDR1 as LNHDA and CDR2 as SQIVND (reference sequence). The CDR3 reads CASSTWGDGNTEAFF. Drawing the rest from reference TRBV19 and TRBJ1-1, the complete variable domain is DGGITQSPKYLFRKEGQNVTLSCEQNLNHDAMYWYRQDPGQGLRLIYYSQIVNDFQKGDIAEGYSVSREKKESFPLTVTSAQKNPTAFYLCASSTWGDGNTEAFFGQGTRLTVV.

The gene calls are TRBV15 and TRBJ1-4. Germline V gene lookup returns CDR1 LNHNV and CDR2 YYDKDF (reference sequence). The CDR3 covers 15 residues. CDR3 region: CATSTQLSEDEKLFF.

V and J are TRBV28 and TRBJ1-1; TCRdb's assignment of TRBD1 cannot be checked, as there is no DNA. The CDR3 length is 11 residues. Germline CDR1 MDHEN, CDR2 SYDVKM. CDR3 in amino acids: CASSGGYEAFF. Full variable domain (outside the CDR3, taken from reference TRBV28 and TRBJ1-1): DVKVTQSSRYLVKRTGEKVFLECVQDMDHENMFWYRQDPGLGLRLIYFSYDVKMKEKGDIPEGYSVSREKKERFSLILESASTNQTSMYLCASSGGYEAFFGQGTRLTVV.

The CDR3 loop reads CASRYMGQGLVETQYF. V usage is TRBV28 and J usage is TRBJ2-5; checking the TCRdb D call of TRBD1 is not possible without DNA. Germline loops: CDR1 MDHEN, CDR2 SYDVKM. The CDR3 extends over 16 amino acids.

The chain combines TRBV29-1 with TRBJ1-1; without DNA, the TCRdb call of TRBD1 cannot be checked. CDR3 length: 14 residues. Germline V gene sequence: CDR1 SQVTM, CDR2 ANQGSEA. CDR3 sequence reads: CSVVGAGLGTEAFF.